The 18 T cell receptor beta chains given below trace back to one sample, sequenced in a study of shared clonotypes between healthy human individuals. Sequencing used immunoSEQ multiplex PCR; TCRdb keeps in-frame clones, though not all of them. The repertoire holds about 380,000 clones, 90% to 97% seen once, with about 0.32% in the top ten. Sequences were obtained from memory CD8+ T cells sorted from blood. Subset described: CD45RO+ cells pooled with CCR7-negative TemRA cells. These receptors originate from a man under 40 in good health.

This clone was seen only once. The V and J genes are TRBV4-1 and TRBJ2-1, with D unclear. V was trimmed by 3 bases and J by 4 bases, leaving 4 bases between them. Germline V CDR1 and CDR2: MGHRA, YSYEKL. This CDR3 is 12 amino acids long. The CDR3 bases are TGCGCCAGCAGCCAGGGATACAATGAGCAGTTCTTC. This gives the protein CASSQGYNEQFF.

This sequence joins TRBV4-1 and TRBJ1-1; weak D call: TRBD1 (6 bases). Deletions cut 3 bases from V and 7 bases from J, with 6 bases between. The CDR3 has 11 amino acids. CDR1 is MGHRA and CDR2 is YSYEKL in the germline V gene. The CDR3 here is CASSHRGEAFF. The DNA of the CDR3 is TGCGCCAGCAGCCACAGGGGTGAAGCTTTCTTT.

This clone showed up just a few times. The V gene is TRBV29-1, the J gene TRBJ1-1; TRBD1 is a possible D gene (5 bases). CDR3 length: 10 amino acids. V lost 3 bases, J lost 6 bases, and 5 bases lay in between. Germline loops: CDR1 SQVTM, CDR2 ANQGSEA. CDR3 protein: CSVDRAEAFF. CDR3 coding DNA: TGCAGCGTTGACAGGGCTGAAGCTTTCTTT.

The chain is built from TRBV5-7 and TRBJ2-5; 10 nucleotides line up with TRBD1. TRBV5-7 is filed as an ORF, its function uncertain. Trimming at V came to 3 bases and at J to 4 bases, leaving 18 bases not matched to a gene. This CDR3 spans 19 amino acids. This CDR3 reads CASSSSPGTGARVIETQYF. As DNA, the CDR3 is TGTGCCAGCAGCTCCAGTCCCGGGACAGGGGCGCGCGTGATAGAGACCCAGTACTTC.

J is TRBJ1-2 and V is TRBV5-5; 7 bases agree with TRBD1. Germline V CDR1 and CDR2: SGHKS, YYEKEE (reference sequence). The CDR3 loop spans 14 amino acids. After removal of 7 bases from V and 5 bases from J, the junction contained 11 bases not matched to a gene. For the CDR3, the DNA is TGTGCCAGCCAAGTTACACAGGGGTTTTATGGCTACACCTTC. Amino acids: CASQVTQGFYGYTF.

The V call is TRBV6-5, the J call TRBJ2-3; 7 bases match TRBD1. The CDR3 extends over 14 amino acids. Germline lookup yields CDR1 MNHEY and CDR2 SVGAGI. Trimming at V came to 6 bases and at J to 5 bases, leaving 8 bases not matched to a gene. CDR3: CASRILTGVDTQYF. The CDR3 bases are TGTGCCAGCAGGATCTTAACAGGGGTAGATACGCAGTATTTT.

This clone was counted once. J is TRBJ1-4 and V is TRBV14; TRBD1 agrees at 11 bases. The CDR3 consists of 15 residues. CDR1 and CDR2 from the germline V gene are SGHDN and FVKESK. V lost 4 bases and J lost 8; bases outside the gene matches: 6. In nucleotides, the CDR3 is TGTGCCAGCAGCCCCTGGGACAGGGGGGGAGAAAAACTGTTTTTT. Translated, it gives CASSPWDRGGEKLFF.

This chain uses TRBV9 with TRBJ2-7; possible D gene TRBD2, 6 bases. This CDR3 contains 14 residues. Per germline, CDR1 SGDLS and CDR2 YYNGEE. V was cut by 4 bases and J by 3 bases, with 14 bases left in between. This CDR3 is CASSPRRDLYEQYF. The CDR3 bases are TGTGCCAGCAGCCCCCGGAGGGACCTCTACGAGCAGTACTTC.

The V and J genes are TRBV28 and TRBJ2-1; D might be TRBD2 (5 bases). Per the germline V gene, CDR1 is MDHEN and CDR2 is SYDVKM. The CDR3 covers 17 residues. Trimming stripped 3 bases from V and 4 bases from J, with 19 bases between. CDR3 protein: CASSFRGYTALYNEQFF. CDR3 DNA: TGTGCCAGCAGTTTTCGGGGTTACACGGCTCTTTACAATGAGCAGTTCTTC.

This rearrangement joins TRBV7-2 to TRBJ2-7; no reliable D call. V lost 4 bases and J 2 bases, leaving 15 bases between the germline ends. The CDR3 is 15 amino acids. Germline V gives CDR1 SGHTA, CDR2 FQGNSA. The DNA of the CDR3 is TGTGCCAGCAGCTCCTCTTTGCTGCGAGCCTACGAGCAGTACTTC. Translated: CASSSSLLRAYEQYF.

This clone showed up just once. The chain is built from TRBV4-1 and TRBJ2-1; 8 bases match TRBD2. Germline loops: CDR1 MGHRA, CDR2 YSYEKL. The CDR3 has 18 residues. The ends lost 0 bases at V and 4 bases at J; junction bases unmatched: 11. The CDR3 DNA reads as TGCGCCAGCAGCCAAGATTGGGCAGGTAGCGGGGCTTACAATGAGCAGTTCTTC. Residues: CASSQDWAGSGAYNEQFF.

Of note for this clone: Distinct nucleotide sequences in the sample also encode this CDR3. The CDR3 coding sequence is TGTGCCAGTAGTATCAGCTCCTACAATGAGCAGTTCTTC. Its translation: CASSISSYNEQFF. The chain has TRBV19 and TRBJ2-1; D not certain. CDR1 and CDR2 (germline): LNHDA, SQIVND (reference sequence). Trimming removed 3 bases at V and 0 bases at J, with 3 bases between. The CDR3 sequence is 13 residues long.

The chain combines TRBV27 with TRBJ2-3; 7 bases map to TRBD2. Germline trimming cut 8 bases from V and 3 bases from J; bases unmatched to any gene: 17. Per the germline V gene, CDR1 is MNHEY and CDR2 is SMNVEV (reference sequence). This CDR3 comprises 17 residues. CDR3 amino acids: CASLKVVRTRGTDTQYF. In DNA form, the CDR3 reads TGTGCCAGCCTAAAAGTCGTGCGGACTAGGGGTACAGATACGCAGTATTTT.

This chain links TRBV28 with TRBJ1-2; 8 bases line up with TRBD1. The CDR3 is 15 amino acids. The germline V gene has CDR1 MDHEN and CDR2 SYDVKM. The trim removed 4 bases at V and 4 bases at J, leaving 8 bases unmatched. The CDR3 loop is CASSSPGTGFYGYTF. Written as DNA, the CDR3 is TGTGCCAGCAGTTCCCCCGGGACAGGTTTCTATGGCTACACCTTC.

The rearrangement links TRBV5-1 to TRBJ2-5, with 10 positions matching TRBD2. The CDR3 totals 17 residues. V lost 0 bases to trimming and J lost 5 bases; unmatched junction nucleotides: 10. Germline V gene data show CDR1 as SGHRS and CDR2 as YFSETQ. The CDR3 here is CASSLAQAGGPWETQYF. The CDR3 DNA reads TGCGCCAGCAGCTTGGCCCAAGCGGGAGGGCCCTGGGAGACCCAGTACTTC. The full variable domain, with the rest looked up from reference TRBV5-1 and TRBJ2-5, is KAGVTQTPRYLIKTRGQQVTLSCSPISGHRSVSWYQQTPGQGLQFLFEYFSETQRNKGNFPGRFSGRQFSNSRSEMNVSTLELGDSALYLCASSLAQAGGPWETQYFGPGTRLLVL.

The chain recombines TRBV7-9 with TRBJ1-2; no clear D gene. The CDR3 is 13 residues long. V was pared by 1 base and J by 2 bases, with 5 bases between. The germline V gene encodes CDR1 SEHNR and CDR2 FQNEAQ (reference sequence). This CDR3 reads CASSLVVNYGYTF. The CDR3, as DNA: TGTGCCAGCAGCTTAGTGGTCAACTATGGCTACACCTTC.

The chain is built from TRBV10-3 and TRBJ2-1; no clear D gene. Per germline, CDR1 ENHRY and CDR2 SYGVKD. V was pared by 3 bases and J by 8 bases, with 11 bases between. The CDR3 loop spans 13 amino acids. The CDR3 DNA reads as TGTGCCATCAGTGACTTATTAGGACATGAGCAGTTCTTC. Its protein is CAISDLLGHEQFF.

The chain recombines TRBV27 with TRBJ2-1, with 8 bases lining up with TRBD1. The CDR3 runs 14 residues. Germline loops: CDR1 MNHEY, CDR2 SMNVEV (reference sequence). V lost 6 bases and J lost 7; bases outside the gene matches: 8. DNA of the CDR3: TGTGCCAGCAGCCTGGGACAGGTTTGGAATGAGCAGTTCTTC. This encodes CASSLGQVWNEQFF.